A selection of T cell receptor beta chains follows, all from one sample in a study of blood T cell repertoires in COVID-19. The protocol was immunoSEQ multiplex PCR, while the TCRdb copy is restricted to in-frame clones and leaves out a portion. The repertoire holds around 150,000 clones, with approximately 87% as singletons. The sequenced sample consisted of peripheral blood. These receptors came from a man in his forties or fifties with active COVID-19. Both conserved end residues are part of each CDR3. A D gene is named only where the DNA matches it firmly. Size is stated for part of the rows, as once, few or many counts, or as a class when the clone is expanded.

.	TRBD1	TRBV5-6	TRBJ1-2	CASSYRGLDYGYTF	TGTGCCAGCAGCTACAGGGGTTTGGACTATGGCTACACCTTC
.	.	TRBV4-1	TRBJ1-1	CASSSGVAATYTEAFF	TGCGCCAGCAGCTCCGGTGTCGCGGCTACTTACACTGAAGCTTTCTTT
.	.	TRBV11-3	TRBJ2-5	CASSRGAGETQYF	TGTGCCAGCAGCCGCGGGGCAGGAGAGACCCAGTACTTC
.	.	TRBV6-2/TRBV6-3	TRBJ1-5	CASSLNQPQHF	TGTGCCAGCAGTTTAAATCAGCCCCAGCATTTT
.	TRBD2	TRBV6-1	TRBJ2-1	CASSEIWAGGLNEQFF	TGTGCCAGCAGTGAAATTTGGGCGGGGGGACTCAATGAGCAGTTCTTC
once	TRBD1	TRBV30	TRBJ1-1	CAWSVSPDRVGAFF	TGTGCCTGGAGTGTATCCCCGGACAGGGTAGGCGCTTTCTTT
.	TRBD1	TRBV9	TRBJ2-2	CASSAGQGVTGELFF	TGTGCCAGCAGCGCCGGACAGGGAGTTACCGGGGAGCTGTTTTTT
.	TRBD1	TRBV30	TRBJ1-6	CAWRKGASSYNSPLHF	TGTGCCTGGAGAAAGGGGGCGAGCTCCTATAATTCACCCCTCCACTTT
few	.	TRBV5-1	TRBJ2-7	CASSLAGISYEQYF	TGCGCCAGCAGCTTGGCCGGGATCTCCTACGAGCAGTACTTC
.	TRBD1	TRBV15	TRBJ2-7	CATSREDRGRYEQYF	TGTGCCACCAGCAGAGAGGACAGGGGGCGATACGAGCAGTACTTC
.	TRBD2	TRBV5-1	TRBJ2-2	CASSSGTSKGAGELFF	TGCGCCAGCAGCTCTGGGACTAGCAAGGGGGCCGGGGAGCTGTTTTTT
few	TRBD1	TRBV7-6	TRBJ2-2	CASSARDRNTGELFF	TGTGCCAGCAGCGCTCGGGACAGGAACACCGGGGAGCTGTTTTTT
.	.	TRBV7-2	TRBJ1-4	CASSPTGRNEKLFF	TGTGCCAGCAGTCCGACAGGAAGAAATGAAAAACTGTTTTTT
many	.	TRBV9	TRBJ1-1	CASTQREGTEAFF	TGTGCCAGCACGCAGAGGGAAGGGACTGAAGCTTTCTTT
.	TRBD1	TRBV5-6	TRBJ2-3	CASSVGTGGPDTQYF	TGTGCCAGCAGTGTAGGGACAGGAGGGCCAGATACGCAGTATTTT
.	TRBD1	TRBV4-1	TRBJ2-4	CASSDPRTGIAKNIQYF	TGCGCCAGCTCCGACCCTCGGACAGGCATAGCCAAAAACATTCAGTACTTC
.	TRBD1	TRBV5-6	TRBJ1-5	CASSSDRGANQPQHF	TGTGCCAGCAGCTCGGACAGGGGGGCTAATCAGCCCCAGCATTTT
.	TRBD1	TRBV7-9	TRBJ1-2	CASSSPGTGAPF	TGTGCCAGCAGCTCCCCCGGGACAGGGGCCCCCTTC
.	TRBD1	TRBV5-1	TRBJ1-2	CASSLLGGEDGYTF	TGCGCCAGCAGCTTGTTAGGGGGCGAGGATGGCTACACCTTC
.	TRBD1	TRBV29-1	TRBJ1-1	CSVTTGGTNTEAFF	TGCAGCGTTACGACAGGGGGCACGAACACTGAAGCTTTCTTT
.	TRBD1	TRBV10-3	TRBJ1-5	CAISDGRGRDTANQPQHF	TGTGCCATCAGTGACGGCAGGGGGCGAGATACCGCTAATCAGCCCCAGCATTTT
.	TRBD1	TRBV5-5	TRBJ1-1	CASDPGTGGMNTEAFF	TGTGCCAGTGACCCCGGGACAGGGGGCATGAACACTGAAGCTTTCTTT
.	.	TRBV6-2/TRBV6-3	TRBJ2-1	CASSYALGQFF	TGTGCCAGCAGTTACGCACTCGGGCAGTTCTTC
.	.	TRBV25-1	TRBJ1-2	CASSEYSRQGGYTF	TGTGCCAGCAGTGAATATTCTAGGCAGGGAGGCTACACCTTC
.	.	TRBV5-4	TRBJ1-2	CASSRGDYGYTF	TGTGCCAGCAGCCGGGGGGACTATGGCTACACCTTC
once	TRBD1	TRBV6-5	TRBJ2-6	CASSRQGIGANVLTF	TGTGCCAGCAGTCGACAGGGAATTGGGGCCAACGTCCTGACTTTC
.	.	TRBV5-4	TRBJ2-1	CASSLESVEQFF	TGTGCCAGCAGCTTGGAATCGGTTGAGCAGTTCTTC
few	TRBD1	TRBV18	TRBJ2-7	CASSTTQAGGVGSPYEQYF	TGTGCCAGCTCGACCACCCAGGCAGGGGGCGTGGGTAGCCCCTACGAGCAGTACTTC
once	.	TRBV3-1/TRBV3-2	TRBJ1-2	CASSTPPGGYTF	TGTGCCAGCAGCACCCCCCCGGGGGGCTACACCTTC
.	TRBD1	TRBV2	TRBJ1-1	CASSAGTGMSFF	TGTGCCAGCAGCGCCGGGACAGGGATGTCTTTCTTT
.	TRBD1	TRBV2	TRBJ2-1	CASIDGRGPNEQFF	TGTGCCAGCATAGACGGAAGGGGGCCTAATGAGCAGTTCTTC
.	.	TRBV15	TRBJ1-4	CATSLRPIVQGTNEKLFF	TGTGCCACCAGCTTACGGCCCATCGTACAGGGAACTAATGAAAAACTGTTTTTT
.	.	TRBV9	TRBJ2-3	CASSADLTGADTQYF	TGTGCCAGCAGCGCGGACTTGACGGGGGCAGATACGCAGTATTTT
once	TRBD2	TRBV2	TRBJ2-1	CASSAGTSGTHEQFF	TGTGCCAGCAGTGCCGGGACTAGCGGGACCCATGAGCAGTTCTTC
.	TRBD2	TRBV2	TRBJ2-5	CASSDGLAGGKAQYF	TGTGCCAGCAGTGATGGGCTAGCGGGGGGAAAGGCCCAGTACTTC
.	.	TRBV5-4	TRBJ2-7	CASSLGQNYEQYF	TGTGCCAGCAGCTTGGGACAGAACTACGAGCAGTACTTC
.	TRBD1	TRBV18	TRBJ1-2	CASSIDRGVFYTF	TGTGCCAGCTCTATAGACAGGGGAGTCTTCTACACCTTC
.	TRBD1	TRBV5-4	TRBJ1-4	CASHVRTGKGEKLFF	TGTGCCAGCCACGTAAGGACAGGGAAGGGTGAAAAACTGTTTTTT
.	.	TRBV5-6	TRBJ2-7	CASSNILAYEQYF	TGTGCCAGCAGCAATATACTAGCATACGAGCAGTACTTC
.	.	TRBV12-5	TRBJ1-3	CASGLGLAAYF	TGTGCTAGTGGTTTGGGATTAGCGGCATATTTT
.	.	TRBV21-1	TRBJ2-1	CASSKVEQGTYNEQFF	TGTGCCAGCAGCAAAGTTGAACAGGGAACCTACAATGAGCAGTTCTTC
.	TRBD2	TRBV9	TRBJ2-5	CASSVEVAGGETQYF	TGTGCCAGCAGCGTAGAGGTCGCGGGGGGAGAGACCCAGTACTTC
.	TRBD2	TRBV11-2	TRBJ2-4	CASSPRTSGGAGDIQYF	TGTGCCAGCAGCCCGAGGACTAGCGGGGGGGCCGGGGACATTCAGTACTTC
.	.	TRBV25-1	TRBJ1-5	CASSEGLQPQHF	TGTGCCAGCAGTGAAGGACTTCAGCCCCAGCATTTT
.	.	TRBV12-3/TRBV12-4	TRBJ2-2	CASSQTGELFF	TGTGCCAGCAGCCAAACCGGGGAGCTGTTTTTT
.	TRBD2	TRBV18	TRBJ2-5	CASSPLITGGQETQYF	TGTGCCAGCTCACCACTTATTACGGGGGGACAAGAGACCCAGTACTTC